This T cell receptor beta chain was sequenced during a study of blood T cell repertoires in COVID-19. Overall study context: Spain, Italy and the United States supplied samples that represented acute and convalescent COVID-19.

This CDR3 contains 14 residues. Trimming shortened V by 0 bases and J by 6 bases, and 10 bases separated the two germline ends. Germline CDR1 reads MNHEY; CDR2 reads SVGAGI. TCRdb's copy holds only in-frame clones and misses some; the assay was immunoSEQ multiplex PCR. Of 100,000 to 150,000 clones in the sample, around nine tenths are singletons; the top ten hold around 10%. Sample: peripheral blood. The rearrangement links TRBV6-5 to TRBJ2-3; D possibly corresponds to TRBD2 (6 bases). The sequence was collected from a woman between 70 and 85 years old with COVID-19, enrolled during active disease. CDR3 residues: CASSYSRRGDTQYF. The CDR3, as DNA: TGTGCCAGCAGTTACTCGAGGAGGGGTGATACGCAGTATTTT.